This T cell receptor (beta chain) was sequenced during a study of blood T cell repertoires in COVID-19. As for the study in general: Donors in the United States, Italy and Spain gave samples during acute or convalescent COVID-19. T cells, B-cell-depleted T cells, or PBMCs provided the cDNA or gDNA that served as material.

In the original processing: Counts of nucleated cells, estimated from reference gene primer amplification, were obtained. Sequencing was performed with immunoSEQ multiplex PCR; in TCRdb, only in-frame clones are kept and a portion is missing. That table supplies the V and J calls and clone size; D and trimming were determined from the DNA. The sample records approximately 330,000 clones, roughly 87% being singletons. Patients of the Seattle cohort, enrolled during active infection, were followed longitudinally. The sequence was obtained from a man under 40 with COVID-19, enrolled during active disease. Sequenced input: peripheral blood.

The CDR3 DNA is TGTGCCAGCAGCCAAGAGGGCAGCAACTATGGCTACACCTTC. The encoded protein is CASSQEGSNYGYTF. V gene TRBV4-2 combines with J gene TRBJ1-2; D unresolved. Trimming left V 0 bases short and J 2 bases short, with 7 bases between. The CDR3 covers 14 residues. From germline, CDR1 is LGHNA and CDR2 YNFKEQ.